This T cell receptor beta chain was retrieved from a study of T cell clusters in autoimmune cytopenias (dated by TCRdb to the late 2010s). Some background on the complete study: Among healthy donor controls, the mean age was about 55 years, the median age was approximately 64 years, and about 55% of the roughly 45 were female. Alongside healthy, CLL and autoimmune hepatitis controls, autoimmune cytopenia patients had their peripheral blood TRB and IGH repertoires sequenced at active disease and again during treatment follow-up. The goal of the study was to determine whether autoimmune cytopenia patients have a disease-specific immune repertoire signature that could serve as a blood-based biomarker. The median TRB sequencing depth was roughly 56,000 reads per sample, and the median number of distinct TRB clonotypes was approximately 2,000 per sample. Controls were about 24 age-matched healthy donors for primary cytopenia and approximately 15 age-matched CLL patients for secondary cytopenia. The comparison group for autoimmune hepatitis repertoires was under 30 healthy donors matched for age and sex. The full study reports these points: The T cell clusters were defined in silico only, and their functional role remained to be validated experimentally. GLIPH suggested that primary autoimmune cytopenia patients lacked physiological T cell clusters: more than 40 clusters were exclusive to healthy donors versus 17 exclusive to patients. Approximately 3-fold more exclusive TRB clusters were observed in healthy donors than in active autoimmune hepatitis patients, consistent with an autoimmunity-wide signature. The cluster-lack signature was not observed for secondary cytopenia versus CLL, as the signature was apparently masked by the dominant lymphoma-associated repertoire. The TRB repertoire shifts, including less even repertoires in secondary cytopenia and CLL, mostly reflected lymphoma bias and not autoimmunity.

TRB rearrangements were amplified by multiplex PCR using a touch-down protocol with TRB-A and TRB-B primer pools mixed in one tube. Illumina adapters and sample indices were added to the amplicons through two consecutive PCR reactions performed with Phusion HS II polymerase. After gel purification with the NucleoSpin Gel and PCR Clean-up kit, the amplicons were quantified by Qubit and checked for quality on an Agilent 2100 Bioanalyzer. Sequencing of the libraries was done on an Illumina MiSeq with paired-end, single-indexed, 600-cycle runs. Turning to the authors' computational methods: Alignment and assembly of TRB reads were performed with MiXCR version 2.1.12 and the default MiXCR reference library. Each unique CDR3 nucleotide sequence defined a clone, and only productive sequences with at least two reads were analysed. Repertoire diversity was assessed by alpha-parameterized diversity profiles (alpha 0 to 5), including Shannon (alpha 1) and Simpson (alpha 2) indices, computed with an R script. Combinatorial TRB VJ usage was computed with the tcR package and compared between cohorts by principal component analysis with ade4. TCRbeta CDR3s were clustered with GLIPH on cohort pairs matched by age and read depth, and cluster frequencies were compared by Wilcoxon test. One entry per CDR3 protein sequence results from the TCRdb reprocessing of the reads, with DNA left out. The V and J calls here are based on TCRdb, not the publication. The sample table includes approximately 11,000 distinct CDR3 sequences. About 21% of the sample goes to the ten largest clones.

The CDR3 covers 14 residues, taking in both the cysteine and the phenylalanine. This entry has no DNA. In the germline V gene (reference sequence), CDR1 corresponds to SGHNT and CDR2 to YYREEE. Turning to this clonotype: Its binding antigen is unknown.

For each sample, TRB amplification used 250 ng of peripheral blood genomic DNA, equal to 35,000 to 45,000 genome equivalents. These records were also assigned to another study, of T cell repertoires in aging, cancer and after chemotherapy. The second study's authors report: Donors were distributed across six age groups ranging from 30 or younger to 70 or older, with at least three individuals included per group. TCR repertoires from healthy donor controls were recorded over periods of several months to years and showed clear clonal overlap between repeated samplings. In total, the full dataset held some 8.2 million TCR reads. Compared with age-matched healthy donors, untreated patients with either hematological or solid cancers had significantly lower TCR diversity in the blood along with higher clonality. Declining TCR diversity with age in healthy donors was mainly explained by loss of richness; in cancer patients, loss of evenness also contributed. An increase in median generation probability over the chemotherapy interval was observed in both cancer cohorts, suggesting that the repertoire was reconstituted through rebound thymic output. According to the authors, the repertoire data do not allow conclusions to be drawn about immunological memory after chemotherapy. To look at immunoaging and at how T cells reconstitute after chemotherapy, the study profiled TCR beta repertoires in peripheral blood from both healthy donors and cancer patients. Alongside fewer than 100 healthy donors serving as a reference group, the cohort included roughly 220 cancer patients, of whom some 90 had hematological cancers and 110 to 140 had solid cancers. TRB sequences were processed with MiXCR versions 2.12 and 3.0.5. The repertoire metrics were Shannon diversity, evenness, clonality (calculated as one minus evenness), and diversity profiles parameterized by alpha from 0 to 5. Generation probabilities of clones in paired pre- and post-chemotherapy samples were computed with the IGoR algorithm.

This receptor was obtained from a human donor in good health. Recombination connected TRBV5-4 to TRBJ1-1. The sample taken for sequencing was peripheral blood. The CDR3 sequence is CASSLGRANTEAFF.